The 15 T cell receptor beta chains listed next were all sequenced from one sample in a study of Ad26.COV2.S vaccination and SARS-CoV-2 variants. Treatment reported: roughly 18 received Ad26.COV2.S at low or high dose, single or two shots; roughly five received placebo; per-sample allocation not given. Samples analyzed were those drawn on day 63 after the first vaccine or placebo injection. Assay used: immunoSEQ multiplex PCR; TCRdb lists only in-frame clones, some missing. The sample has 300,000 to 350,000 clones; approximately 86% are singletons. The starting material was peripheral blood, obtained in a trial of Ad26.COV2.S vaccine versus placebo. Receptors were obtained from a person aged 18-65 years who received the Ad26.COV2.S COVID-19 vaccine or a placebo.

This sequence joins TRBV6-5 and TRBJ1-1; D is possibly TRBD1 (6 bases). The CDR3 has 14 amino acids. Between the trimmed V and J ends, which lost 6 bases and 0 bases, there was a span of 11 bases. Per germline, CDR1 MNHEY and CDR2 SVGAGI. CDR3 protein: CASRTQGMNTEAFF. The CDR3 nucleotides read TGTGCCAGCAGGACACAGGGTATGAACACTGAAGCTTTCTTT.

This clone has only a few counts. V is TRBV5-1 and J is TRBJ1-2, with D hard to call. Germline V lookup: CDR1 SGHRS, CDR2 YFSETQ. CDR3 length: 13 residues. V was pared by 0 bases and J by 2 bases, with 5 bases between. CDR3 nucleotide sequence: TGCGCCAGCAGCTTGGACAGCAACTATGGCTACACCTTC. Amino acids: CASSLDSNYGYTF. Full variable domain (remainder filled in from reference TRBV5-1 and TRBJ1-2): KAGVTQTPRYLIKTRGQQVTLSCSPISGHRSVSWYQQTPGQGLQFLFEYFSETQRNKGNFPGRFSGRQFSNSRSEMNVSTLELGDSALYLCASSLDSNYGYTFGSGTRLTVV.

A single count supports this clone. The chain employs TRBV24-1 and TRBJ2-2; D gene ambiguous. Trimming removed 6 bases from V and 2 bases from J, with 18 bases in between. CDR3 size: 17 residues. CDR1 and CDR2 from the germline V gene are KGHDR and SFDVKD. In DNA, the CDR3 is TGTGCCACCAGTCCCCCCAGTACCTACATTAACACCGGGGAGCTGTTTTTT. Protein sequence: CATSPPSTYINTGELFF.

The chain combines TRBV9 with TRBJ1-1; no clear D gene. This CDR3 is 13 amino acids long. The germline CDR1 and CDR2 sequences are SGDLS and YYNGEE. V lost 3 bases, J lost 1 base, and 7 bases lay in between. CDR3: CASSGRTNTEAFF. The CDR3 nucleotides read TGTGCCAGCAGCGGGCGGACGAACACTGAAGCTTTCTTT.

The J gene is TRBJ1-1, the V gene TRBV2, with a tentative D call TRBD1 (5 bases). Germline V gene data show CDR1 as SNHLY and CDR2 as FYNNEI. This CDR3 has 13 amino acids. Trimming stripped 6 bases from V and 10 bases from J, with 18 bases between. The chain's CDR3 is CASSATANLRAFF. The DNA of the CDR3 is TGTGCCAGCAGCGCGACAGCCAACCTGCGAGCTTTCTTT.

The chain is built from TRBV7-9 and TRBJ1-4; D unresolved. Germline assignment: CDR1 SEHNR and CDR2 FQNEAQ (reference sequence). The V end was cut by 2 bases, the J end by 8 bases, with 15 bases between. The CDR3 is 15 residues long. The CDR3 coding sequence is TGTGCCAGCAGCTTATCGGGGAGGGCGGACGAAAAACTGTTTTTT. Translating gives CASSLSGRADEKLFF.

This chain joins TRBV25-1 and TRBJ1-2; 10 bases line up with TRBD1. Trimming at V came to 4 bases and at J to 9 bases, leaving 5 bases not matched to a gene. The CDR3 spans 13 residues. The germline CDR1 and CDR2 sequences are MGHDK and SYGVNS. Here the CDR3 DNA reads TGTGCCAGCAGTGCGACAGGGGGCACGCGCTACACCTTC. It yields the protein CASSATGGTRYTF.

J is TRBJ2-5 and V is TRBV7-9, with D perhaps assigned TRBD1 or TRBD2 (5 bases each). The V gene lost 2 bases and the J gene lost 4 bases, with 17 bases spanning the gap. Germline V CDR1 and CDR2: SEHNR, FQNEAQ (reference sequence). The CDR3 consists of 16 residues. CDR3 residues: CASSLNRGVGLETQYF. In nucleotides, the CDR3 is TGTGCCAGCAGCTTAAACCGGGGCGTTGGGTTAGAGACCCAGTACTTC. Full variable domain (rest looked up from reference TRBV7-9 and TRBJ2-5): DTGVSQNPRHKITKRGQNVTFRCDPISEHNRLYWYRQTLGQGPEFLTYFQNEAQLEKSRLLSDRFSAERPKGSFSTLEIQRTEQGDSAMYLCASSLNRGVGLETQYFGPGTRLLVL.

The CDR3: CASKTLGTAQETQYF. In nucleotides, the CDR3 is TGCGCCAGCAAGACGTTAGGGACAGCTCAAGAGACCCAGTACTTC. The rearrangement links TRBV5-1 to TRBJ2-5, with 7 bases matching TRBD1. Unmatched junction bases numbered 10, after V lost 6 bases and J lost 2 bases. CDR1 is SGHRS, CDR2 YFSETQ, per germline. There are 15 residues in the CDR3. Together with reference TRBV5-1 and TRBJ2-5, the CDR3 gives the full variable domain: KAGVTQTPRYLIKTRGQQVTLSCSPISGHRSVSWYQQTPGQGLQFLFEYFSETQRNKGNFPGRFSGRQFSNSRSEMNVSTLELGDSALYLCASKTLGTAQETQYFGPGTRLLVL.

This chain joins TRBV19 and TRBJ2-1, with a possible D match to TRBD2 (5 bases). The germline V gene encodes CDR1 LNHDA and CDR2 SQIVND (reference sequence). CDR3 length: 15 amino acids. The V end was cut by 4 bases, the J end by 1 base, with 11 bases between. Here the CDR3 DNA reads TGTGCCAGTAGTACCCGGAGGATTTCCTACAATGAGCAGTTCTTC. This translates into CASSTRRISYNEQFF. The full variable domain, in which reference TRBV19 and TRBJ2-1 provide the parts outside the CDR3, is DGGITQSPKYLFRKEGQNVTLSCEQNLNHDAMYWYRQDPGQGLRLIYYSQIVNDFQKGDIAEGYSVSREKKESFPLTVTSAQKNPTAFYLCASSTRRISYNEQFFGPGTRLTVL.

This chain uses TRBV30 with TRBJ2-3; 8 positions match TRBD2. CDR1 and CDR2 from the germline V gene are GTSNPN and SVGIG (reference sequence). Losses at the gene ends were 8 bases for V and 13 bases for J; bases not matched to a gene: 23. The CDR3 is 15 amino acids. The CDR3 here is CARTSGQMPGLEKYF. For the CDR3, the DNA is TGTGCCAGAACCTCGGGACAAATGCCGGGACTAGAGAAGTATTTT.

The rearrangement uses TRBV6-5 and TRBJ2-1; the D gene is possibly TRBD1 (6 bases). CDR3 size: 14 residues. Germline CDR1 and CDR2: MNHEY and SVGAGI. V shed 5 bases and J shed 0 bases, with 8 bases lying between them. DNA for the CDR3: TGTGCCAGCAGTCGGGACACCTCCTACAATGAGCAGTTCTTC. This sequence encodes CASSRDTSYNEQFF.

This clone came up once. V and J are TRBV12-5 and TRBJ1-6, with 10 bases lining up with TRBD1. Germline assignment: CDR1 LGHNT and CDR2 FRNRAP. The CDR3 is 17 residues long. J lost 6 bases, V lost 0 bases, and 5 bases had no gene match. The CDR3 sequence: CASGLVLGTGVNSPLHF. DNA for the CDR3: TGTGCTAGTGGTTTGGTACTGGGGACAGGGGTTAATTCACCCCTCCACTTT.

The genes are TRBV7-2 and TRBJ1-2, with a tentative D call TRBD1 (6 bases). The CDR3 runs to 14 residues. V was pared by 5 bases and J by 1 base, with 11 bases between. Germline V gene sequence: CDR1 SGHTA, CDR2 FQGNSA. The CDR3 DNA is TGTGCCAGCAGCCCGGGGGCGTTTAACTATGGCTACACCTTC. It translates to CASSPGAFNYGYTF.

In regard to this clone: Other DNA sequences from this sample encode an identical CDR3 as well. The chain has TRBV5-1 and TRBJ1-2; D perhaps matches TRBD1 (6 bases). CDR1 is SGHRS and CDR2 is YFSETQ in the germline V gene. This CDR3 region has 13 residues. Trimming removed 2 bases at V and 3 bases at J, with 8 bases between. The DNA of the CDR3 is TGCGCCAGCAGCTTACAGGGCGACTATGGCTACACCTTC. As protein: CASSLQGDYGYTF.